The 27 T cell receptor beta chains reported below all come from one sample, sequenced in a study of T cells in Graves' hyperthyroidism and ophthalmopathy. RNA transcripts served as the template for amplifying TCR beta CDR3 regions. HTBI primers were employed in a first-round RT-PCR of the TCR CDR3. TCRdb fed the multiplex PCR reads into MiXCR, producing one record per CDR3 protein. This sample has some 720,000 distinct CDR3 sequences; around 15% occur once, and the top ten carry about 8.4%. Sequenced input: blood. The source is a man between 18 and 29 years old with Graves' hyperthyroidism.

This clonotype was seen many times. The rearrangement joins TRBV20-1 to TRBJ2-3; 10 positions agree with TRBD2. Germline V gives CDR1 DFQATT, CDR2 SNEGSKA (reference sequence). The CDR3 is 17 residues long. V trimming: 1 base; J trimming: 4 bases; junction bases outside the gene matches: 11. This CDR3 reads CSARAWKAGGPPDTQYF. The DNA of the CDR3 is TGCAGTGCTAGAGCCTGGAAAGCGGGAGGGCCCCCAGATACGCAGTATTTT.

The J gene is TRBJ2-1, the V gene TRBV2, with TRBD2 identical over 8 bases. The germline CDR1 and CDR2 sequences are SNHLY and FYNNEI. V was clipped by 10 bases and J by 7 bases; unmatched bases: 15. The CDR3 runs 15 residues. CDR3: CATQVAGGGVNEQFF. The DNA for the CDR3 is TGTGCCACCCAAGTGGCGGGAGGTGGGGTGAATGAGCAGTTCTTC.

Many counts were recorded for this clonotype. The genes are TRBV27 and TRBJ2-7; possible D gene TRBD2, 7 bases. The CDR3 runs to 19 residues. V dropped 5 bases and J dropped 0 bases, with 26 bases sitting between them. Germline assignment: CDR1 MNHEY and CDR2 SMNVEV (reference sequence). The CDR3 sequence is CASSPMGGLRGPSSYEQYF. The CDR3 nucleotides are TGTGCCAGCAGTCCCATGGGGGGGCTACGCGGACCTAGCTCCTACGAGCAGTACTTC.

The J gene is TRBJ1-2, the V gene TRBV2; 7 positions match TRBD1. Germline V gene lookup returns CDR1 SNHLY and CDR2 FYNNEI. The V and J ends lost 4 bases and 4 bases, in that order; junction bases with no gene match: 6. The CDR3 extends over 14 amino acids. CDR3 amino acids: CASSGTGAPYGYTF. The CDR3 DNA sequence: TGTGCCAGCAGTGGGACAGGCGCTCCCTATGGCTACACCTTC. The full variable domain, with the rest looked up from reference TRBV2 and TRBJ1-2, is EPEVTQTPSHQVTQMGQEVILRCVPISNHLYFYWYRQILGQKVEFLVSFYNNEISEKSEIFDDQFSVERPDGSNFTLKIRSTKLEDSAMYFCASSGTGAPYGYTFGSGTRLTVV.

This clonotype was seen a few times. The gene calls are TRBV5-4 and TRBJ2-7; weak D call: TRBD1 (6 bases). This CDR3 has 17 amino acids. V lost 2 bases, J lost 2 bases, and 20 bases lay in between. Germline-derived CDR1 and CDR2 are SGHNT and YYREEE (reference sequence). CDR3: CASSLTGGRDITYEQYF. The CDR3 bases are TGTGCCAGCAGCTTAACTGGGGGCCGGGACATCACCTACGAGCAGTACTTC.

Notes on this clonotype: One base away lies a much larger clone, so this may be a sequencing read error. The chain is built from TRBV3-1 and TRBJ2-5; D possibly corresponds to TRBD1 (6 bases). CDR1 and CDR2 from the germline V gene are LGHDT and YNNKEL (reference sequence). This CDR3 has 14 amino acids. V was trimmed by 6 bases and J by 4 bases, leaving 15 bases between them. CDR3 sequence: CASSPEGQSETQYF. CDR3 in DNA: TGTGCCAGCAGTCCCGAAGGACAGTCAGAGACCCAGTACTTC.

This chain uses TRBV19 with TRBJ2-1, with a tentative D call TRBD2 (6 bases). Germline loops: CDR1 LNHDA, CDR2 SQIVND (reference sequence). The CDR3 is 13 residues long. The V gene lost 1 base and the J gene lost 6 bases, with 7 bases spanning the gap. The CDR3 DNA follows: TGTGCCAGTAGTATAGTCGGGAGCAATGAGCAGTTCTTC. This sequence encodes CASSIVGSNEQFF.

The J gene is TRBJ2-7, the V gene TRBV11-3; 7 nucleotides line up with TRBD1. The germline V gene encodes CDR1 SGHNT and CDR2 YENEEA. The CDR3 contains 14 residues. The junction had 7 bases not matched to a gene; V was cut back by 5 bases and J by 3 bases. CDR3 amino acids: CASSPGQDYYEQYF. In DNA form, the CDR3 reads TGTGCCAGCAGCCCCGGACAGGATTACTACGAGCAGTACTTC. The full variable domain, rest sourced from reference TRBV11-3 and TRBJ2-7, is EAGVVQSPRYKIIEKKQPVAFWCNPISGHNTLYWYLQNLGQGPELLIRYENEEAVDDSQLPKDRFSAERLKGVDSTLKIQPAELGDSAVYLCASSPGQDYYEQYFGPGTRLTVT.

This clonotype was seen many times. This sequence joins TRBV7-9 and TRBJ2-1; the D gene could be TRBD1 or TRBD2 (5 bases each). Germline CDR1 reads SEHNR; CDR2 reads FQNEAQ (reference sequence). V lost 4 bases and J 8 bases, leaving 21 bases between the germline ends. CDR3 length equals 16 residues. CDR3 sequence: CASSSVPGPKGDEQFF. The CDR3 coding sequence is TGTGCCAGCAGCTCCGTGCCGGGACCCAAAGGCGATGAGCAGTTCTTC.

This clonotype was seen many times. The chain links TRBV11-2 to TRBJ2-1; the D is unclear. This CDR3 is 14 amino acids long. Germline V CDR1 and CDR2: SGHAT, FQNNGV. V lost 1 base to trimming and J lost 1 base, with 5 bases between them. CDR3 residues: CASSLGLSYNEQFF. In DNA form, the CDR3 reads TGTGCCAGCAGCTTAGGGCTTTCCTACAATGAGCAGTTCTTC.

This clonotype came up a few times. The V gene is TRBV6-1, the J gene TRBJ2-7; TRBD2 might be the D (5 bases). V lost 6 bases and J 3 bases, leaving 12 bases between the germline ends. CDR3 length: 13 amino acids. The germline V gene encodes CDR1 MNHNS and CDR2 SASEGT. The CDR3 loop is CASSWTRGYEQYF. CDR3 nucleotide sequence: TGTGCCAGCAGCTGGACTCGGGGCTACGAGCAGTACTTC.

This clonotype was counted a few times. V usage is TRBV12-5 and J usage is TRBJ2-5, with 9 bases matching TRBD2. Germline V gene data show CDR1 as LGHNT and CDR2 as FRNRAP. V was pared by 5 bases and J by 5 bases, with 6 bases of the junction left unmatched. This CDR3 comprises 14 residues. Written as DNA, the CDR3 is TGTGCTAGTGGTCTTAGCGGGAGTCGGGAGACCCAGTACTTC. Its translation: CASGLSGSRETQYF.

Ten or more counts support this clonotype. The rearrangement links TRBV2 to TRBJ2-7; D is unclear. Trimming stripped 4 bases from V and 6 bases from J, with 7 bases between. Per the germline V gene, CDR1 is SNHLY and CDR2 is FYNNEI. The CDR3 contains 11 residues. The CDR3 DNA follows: TGTGCCAGCAGTGTAGACTTCGAGCAGTACTTC. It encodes CASSVDFEQYF.

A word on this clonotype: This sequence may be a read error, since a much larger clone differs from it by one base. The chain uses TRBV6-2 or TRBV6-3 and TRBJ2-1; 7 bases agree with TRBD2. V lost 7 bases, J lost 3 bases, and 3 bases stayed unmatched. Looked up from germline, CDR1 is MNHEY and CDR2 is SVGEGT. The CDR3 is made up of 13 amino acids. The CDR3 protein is CASTRDYYNEQFF. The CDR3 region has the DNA TGTGCCAGCACCCGGGACTACTACAATGAGCAGTTCTTC.

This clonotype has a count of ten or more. In DNA form, the CDR3 reads TGTGCCAGCAGTCCCACTAGCGCGAGAAACAATGAGCAGTTCTTC. Translated: CASSPTSARNNEQFF. The chain has TRBV12-3 or TRBV12-4 and TRBJ2-1; TRBD2 matches 7 bases. CDR3 length equals 15 residues. V shed 5 bases, J shed 5 bases, and the junction held 9 bases outside the gene matches.

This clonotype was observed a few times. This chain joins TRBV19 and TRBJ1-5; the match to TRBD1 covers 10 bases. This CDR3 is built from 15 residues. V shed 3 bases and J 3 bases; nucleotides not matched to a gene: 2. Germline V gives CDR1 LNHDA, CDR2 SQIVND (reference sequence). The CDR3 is CASSMTGGYNQPQHF. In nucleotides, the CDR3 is TGTGCCAGTAGTATGACAGGGGGCTACAATCAGCCCCAGCATTTT.

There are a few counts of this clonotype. DNA of the CDR3: TGTGCCAGCAGCTCCCGAGGACAGGGAAAAAGGGCCGGGGAGCTGTTTTTT. Translated: CASSSRGQGKRAGELFF. V gene TRBV3-1 combines with J gene TRBJ2-2; 8 bases are shared with TRBD1. V lost 5 bases, J lost 6 bases, and 14 bases stayed unmatched. CDR3 length equals 17 residues. Germline values: CDR1 LGHDT, CDR2 YNNKEL (reference sequence).

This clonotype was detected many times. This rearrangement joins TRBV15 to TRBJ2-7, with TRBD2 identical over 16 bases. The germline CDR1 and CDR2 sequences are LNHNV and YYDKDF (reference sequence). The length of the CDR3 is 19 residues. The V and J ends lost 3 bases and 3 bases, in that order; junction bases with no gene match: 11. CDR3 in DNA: TGTGCCACCAGCAGTCACATTGGGACTAGCGGGAGGGGGGGCTACGAGCAGTACTTC. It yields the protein CATSSHIGTSGRGGYEQYF.

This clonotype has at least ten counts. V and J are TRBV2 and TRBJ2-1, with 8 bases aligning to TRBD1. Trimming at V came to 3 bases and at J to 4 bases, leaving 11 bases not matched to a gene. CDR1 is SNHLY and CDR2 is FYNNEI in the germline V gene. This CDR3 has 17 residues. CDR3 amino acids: CASSDLGSDRGYNEQFF. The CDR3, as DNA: TGTGCCAGCAGTGACCTCGGTTCAGACAGGGGATACAATGAGCAGTTCTTC. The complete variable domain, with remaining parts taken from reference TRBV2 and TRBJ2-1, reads EPEVTQTPSHQVTQMGQEVILRCVPISNHLYFYWYRQILGQKVEFLVSFYNNEISEKSEIFDDQFSVERPDGSNFTLKIRSTKLEDSAMYFCASSDLGSDRGYNEQFFGPGTRLTVL.

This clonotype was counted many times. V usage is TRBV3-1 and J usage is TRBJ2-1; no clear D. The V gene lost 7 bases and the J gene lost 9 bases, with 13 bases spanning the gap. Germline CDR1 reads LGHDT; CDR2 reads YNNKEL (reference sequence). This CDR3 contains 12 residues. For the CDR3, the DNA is TGTGCCAGCAACTCCCCCGGCGGTGAGCAGTTCTTC. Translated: CASNSPGGEQFF.

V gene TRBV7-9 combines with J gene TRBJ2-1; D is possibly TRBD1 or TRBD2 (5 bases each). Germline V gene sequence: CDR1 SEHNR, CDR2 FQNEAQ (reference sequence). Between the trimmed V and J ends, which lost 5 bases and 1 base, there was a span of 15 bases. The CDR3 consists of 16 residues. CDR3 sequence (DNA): TGTGCCAGCAGCGGAGAAGAGGGGACGTCCTACAATGAGCAGTTCTTC. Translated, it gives CASSGEEGTSYNEQFF.

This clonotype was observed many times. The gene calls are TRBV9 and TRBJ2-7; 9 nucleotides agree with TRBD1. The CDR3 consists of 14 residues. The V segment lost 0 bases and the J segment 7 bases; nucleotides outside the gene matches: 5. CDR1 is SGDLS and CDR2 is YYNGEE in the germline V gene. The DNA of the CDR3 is TGTGCCAGCAGCGTAGGGGGACAGGGAATGGAGCAGTACTTC. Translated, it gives CASSVGGQGMEQYF.

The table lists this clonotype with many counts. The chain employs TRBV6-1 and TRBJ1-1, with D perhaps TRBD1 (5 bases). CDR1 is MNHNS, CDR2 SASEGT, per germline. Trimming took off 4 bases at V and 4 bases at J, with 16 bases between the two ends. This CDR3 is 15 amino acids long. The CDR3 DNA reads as TGTGCCAGCAGTGCGTCAGGGACCTTGAGCACTGAAGCTTTCTTT. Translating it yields CASSASGTLSTEAFF.

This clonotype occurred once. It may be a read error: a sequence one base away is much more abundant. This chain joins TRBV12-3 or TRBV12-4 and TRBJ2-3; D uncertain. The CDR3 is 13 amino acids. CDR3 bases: TGTGCCGGCAGGTCTTACAGCACAGATACGCAGTATTTT. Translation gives CAGRSYSTDTQYF.

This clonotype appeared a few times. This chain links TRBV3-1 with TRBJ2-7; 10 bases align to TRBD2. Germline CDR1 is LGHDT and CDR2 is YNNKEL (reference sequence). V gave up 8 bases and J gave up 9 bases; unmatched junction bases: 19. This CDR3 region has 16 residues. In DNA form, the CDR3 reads TGTGCCAGCCGCAGGGGGCTAGCGGGAGCTGGCCACGGGCAGTACTTC. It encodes CASRRGLAGAGHGQYF.

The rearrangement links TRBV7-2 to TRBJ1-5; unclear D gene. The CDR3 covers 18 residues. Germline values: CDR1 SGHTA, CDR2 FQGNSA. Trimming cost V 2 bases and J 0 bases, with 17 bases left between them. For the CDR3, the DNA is TGTGCCAGCAGCTTAATTCCCCTGTTGGCAAATAGCAATCAGCCCCAGCATTTT. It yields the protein CASSLIPLLANSNQPQHF.

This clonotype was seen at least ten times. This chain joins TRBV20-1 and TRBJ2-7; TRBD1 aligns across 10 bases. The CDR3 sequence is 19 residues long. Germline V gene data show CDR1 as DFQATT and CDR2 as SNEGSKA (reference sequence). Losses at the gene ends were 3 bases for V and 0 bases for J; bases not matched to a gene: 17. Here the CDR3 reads CSARLGPGTGVSDSYEQYF. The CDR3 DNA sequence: TGCAGTGCTAGGCTCGGACCCGGGACAGGGGTTTCAGACTCCTACGAGCAGTACTTC.